These 25 T cell receptor beta chains came from one sample sequenced in a study of shared clonotypes between healthy human individuals. Libraries were prepared by immunoSEQ multiplex PCR; TCRdb keeps only in-frame clonotypes and omits some of them. The data contain approximately 2.5 million clones, more than 85% of them seen just once; the ten biggest clones take up 0.36%. Sequencing was performed on naive CD4+ T cells from PBMCs. Subset specified: CD45RA+ positively selected. These receptors were taken from a man aged 18 to 35 in good health. Some clones in this sample may be carry-over from other donors' samples.

With regard to this clone: Other nucleotide sequences in the sample specify the same CDR3. The chain is built from TRBV6-5 and TRBJ2-5; possibly TRBD2 for D (5 bases). The CDR3 sequence is 12 residues long. Trimming shortened V by 6 bases and J by 2 bases, and 7 bases separated the two germline ends. Germline CDR1 and CDR2: MNHEY and SVGAGI. The chain's CDR3 is CASSRGQETQYF. The DNA for the CDR3 is TGTGCCAGCAGCCGGGGACAAGAGACCCAGTACTTC.

The chain carries TRBV2 and TRBJ2-3, with TRBD2 matching 10 bases. The CDR3 has 13 residues. V trimming: 9 bases; J trimming: 2 bases; junction bases outside the gene matches: 2. Germline CDR1 SNHLY, CDR2 FYNNEI. CDR3: CARLAGITDTQYF. The CDR3 DNA sequence: TGTGCCAGACTAGCGGGGATCACAGATACGCAGTATTTT.

This clone appeared once. The V gene is TRBV27, the J gene TRBJ1-6, with unresolved D. V gave up 3 bases and J gave up 10 bases, with 10 bases separating them. CDR1 MNHEY and CDR2 SMNVEV come from the germline V gene (reference sequence). The CDR3 runs to 13 residues. Here the CDR3 DNA reads TGTGCCAGCAGTTTCGGCCTCTACTCACCCCTCCACTTT. Its protein is CASSFGLYSPLHF.

Details on this clone: The same CDR3 also results from other DNA sequences found in this sample. CDR3 DNA: TGTGCCAGCAGCTTGGGAGGGACAGGCAATCAGCCCCAGCATTTT. Translation gives CASSLGGTGNQPQHF. This rearrangement joins TRBV5-4 to TRBJ1-5; 7 bases fit TRBD1. Per germline, CDR1 SGHNT and CDR2 YYREEE (reference sequence). Trimming cost V 0 bases and J 2 bases; bases outside gene matches: 2. This CDR3 region has 15 residues.

This clone showed up just once. The chain recombines TRBV11-2 with TRBJ2-1, with TRBD2 matching over 8 bases. The V gene end was trimmed by 3 bases and the J gene end by 1 base; junction bases not matched to a gene: 5. There are 16 residues in the CDR3. Germline assignment: CDR1 SGHAT and CDR2 FQNNGV. CDR3 amino acids: CASSFTSGISYNEQFF. The CDR3 DNA follows: TGTGCCAGCAGCTTCACTAGCGGAATTTCCTACAATGAGCAGTTCTTC.

To note about this clone: Other DNA variants within this sample encode the same CDR3. The chain's CDR3 is CASSLRGRPYEQYF. The CDR3 bases are TGTGCCAGCAGTTTAAGGGGACGGCCCTACGAGCAGTACTTC. The rearrangement joins TRBV27 to TRBJ2-7, with D perhaps given as TRBD1 or TRBD2 (5 bases each). The CDR3 runs 14 residues. V was trimmed by 2 bases and J by 2 bases, leaving 10 bases between them. Germline CDR1 and CDR2: MNHEY and SMNVEV (reference sequence).

The chain is built from TRBV28 and TRBJ2-6; no reliable D call. V gave up 5 bases and J gave up 4 bases, with 12 bases separating them. This CDR3 is built from 15 residues. CDR1 is MDHEN, CDR2 SYDVKM, per germline. The CDR3 region has the DNA TGTGCCAGCAGTCGACCGAAAAGAGGGGCCAACGTCCTGACTTTC. Protein sequence: CASSRPKRGANVLTF.

CDR3 DNA sequence: TGTGCCAGCAGCCGAGGGGGGAACTACGAGCAGTACTTC. Encoded protein: CASSRGGNYEQYF. The chain uses TRBV7-2 and TRBJ2-7; D may correspond to TRBD1 or TRBD2 (6 bases each). The V gene's germline CDR1 is SGHTA and CDR2 FQGNSA. The V gene lost 5 bases and the J gene lost 3 bases, with 11 bases spanning the gap. This CDR3 spans 13 amino acids.

The rearrangement uses TRBV27 and TRBJ2-3, with D possibly being TRBD1 or TRBD2 (5 bases each). Trimming took 3 bases from V and 4 from J, leaving 11 bases between them. This CDR3 has 14 amino acids. Germline-derived CDR1 and CDR2 are MNHEY and SMNVEV (reference sequence). The CDR3 DNA is TGTGCCAGCAGTTTCTTCAGGGAGTCAGATACGCAGTATTTT. Translated: CASSFFRESDTQYF.

This chain links TRBV5-4 with TRBJ1-1; possibly TRBD1 for D (5 bases). V was trimmed by 4 bases and J by 2 bases, leaving 9 bases between them. CDR1 and CDR2 from the germline V gene are SGHNT and YYREEE (reference sequence). CDR3 length: 13 amino acids. The CDR3 DNA reads TGTGCCAGCAGCGCCCGGGACAACACTGAAGCTTTCTTT. Translated, it gives CASSARDNTEAFF.

The J gene is TRBJ1-1, the V gene TRBV5-1; D may be TRBD1 (6 bases). V shed 3 bases and J shed 4 bases, with 13 bases lying between them. The CDR3 sequence is 14 residues long. Germline CDR1 and CDR2: SGHRS and YFSETQ. CDR3 sequence reads: CASSYGGPGTEAFF. CDR3 coding DNA: TGCGCCAGCAGCTACGGGGGGCCTGGCACTGAAGCTTTCTTT.

This sequence joins TRBV6-4 and TRBJ2-2; no reliable D call. The V and J ends lost 5 bases and 4 bases respectively, with 5 bases between them. In germline, CDR1 is MRHNA, CDR2 SNTAGT. The CDR3 has 12 amino acids. Here the CDR3 DNA reads TGTGCCAGCAGTATGGGCACCGGGGAGCTGTTTTTT. This translates into CASSMGTGELFF.

The V call is TRBV29-1, the J call TRBJ2-2, with D uncertain. The V gene lost 4 bases and the J gene lost 2 bases, with 11 bases spanning the gap. Germline CDR1 reads SQVTM; CDR2 reads ANQGSEA. This CDR3 is 14 amino acids long. In nucleotides, the CDR3 is TGCAGCGTTGTAGCTAGACTTAACACCGGGGAGCTGTTTTTT. Encoded protein: CSVVARLNTGELFF.

The rearrangement joins TRBV5-1 to TRBJ2-2; TRBD1 agrees at 8 bases. Germline CDR1 reads SGHRS; CDR2 reads YFSETQ. The CDR3 is made up of 14 amino acids. V was clipped by 3 bases and J by 9 bases; unmatched bases: 7. The CDR3, as DNA: TGCGCCAGCAGCTCCGGACAGGGAGACCGGGAGCTGTTTTTT. Protein: CASSSGQGDRELFF.

This clone was seen a single time. The gene calls are TRBV9 and TRBJ2-7; 10 nucleotides match TRBD1. V gave up 3 bases and J gave up 7 bases; unmatched junction bases: 4. Germline V gene lookup returns CDR1 SGDLS and CDR2 YYNGEE. The CDR3 is 13 residues long. The CDR3 DNA follows: TGTGCCAGCAGCGCGGACAGGGGGTCGGAGCAGTACTTC. Its protein is CASSADRGSEQYF.

The chain has TRBV7-9 and TRBJ1-5; 8 bases map to TRBD1. With V trimmed by 4 bases and J by 5 bases, 4 bases remained unmatched. The CDR3 extends over 14 amino acids. Germline V gene sequence: CDR1 SEHNR, CDR2 FQNEAQ (reference sequence). CDR3 DNA sequence: TGTGCCAGCAGCTCATCACAGGGGGATCAGCCCCAGCATTTT. As protein: CASSSSQGDQPQHF.

This clone was seen just once. V and J are TRBV10-3 and TRBJ2-5, with a possible D match to TRBD2 (7 bases). The CDR3 has 15 residues. Trimming took off 3 bases at V and 4 bases at J, with 15 bases between the two ends. Germline CDR1 and CDR2: ENHRY and SYGVKD. This CDR3 is CAISDARGGGETQYF. Written as DNA, the CDR3 is TGTGCCATCAGTGACGCCCGAGGGGGGGGAGAGACCCAGTACTTC.

The V call is TRBV28, the J call TRBJ1-2, with a weak D call TRBD1 (6 bases). The CDR3 extends over 13 amino acids. Trimming stripped 3 bases from V and 5 bases from J, with 10 bases between. Germline values: CDR1 MDHEN, CDR2 SYDVKM. CDR3 loop: CASSLRTVYGYTF. CDR3 DNA: TGTGCCAGCAGTTTGAGGACAGTATATGGCTACACCTTC.

This clone showed up just once. V gene TRBV11-1 combines with J gene TRBJ2-5; D remains unclear. Germline lookup yields CDR1 SGHAT and CDR2 FQDESV (reference sequence). This CDR3 region has 14 residues. V was pared by 0 bases and J by 0 bases, with 5 bases between. The DNA for the CDR3 is TGTGCCAGCAGCTTAGCGGGAAACCAAGAGACCCAGTACTTC. As protein: CASSLAGNQETQYF.

The chain links TRBV5-1 to TRBJ1-1; tentatively, D is TRBD1 (6 bases). Trimming took off 0 bases at V and 1 base at J, with 13 bases between the two ends. The germline gives CDR1 SGHRS, CDR2 YFSETQ. The CDR3 length is 16 residues. CDR3 region: CASSLVSTGRNTEAFF. The CDR3 DNA reads as TGCGCCAGCAGCTTGGTCTCGACAGGAAGGAACACTGAAGCTTTCTTT.

This chain joins TRBV9 and TRBJ1-1, with 7 positions matching TRBD1. The CDR3 has 15 amino acids. After removal of 4 bases from V and 4 bases from J, the junction contained 10 bases not matched to a gene. CDR1 SGDLS and CDR2 YYNGEE come from the germline V gene. CDR3 region: CASSSTTGLGTEAFF. The CDR3 DNA reads as TGTGCCAGCAGCTCCACGACAGGGTTGGGCACTGAAGCTTTCTTT.

J is TRBJ1-1 and V is TRBV27; tentatively, D is TRBD1 (5 bases). In germline, CDR1 is MNHEY, CDR2 SMNVEV (reference sequence). Trimming left V 0 bases short and J 5 bases short, with 13 bases between. This CDR3 spans 15 amino acids. The chain's CDR3 is CASSLSPPRDTEAFF. Here the CDR3 DNA reads TGTGCCAGCAGTTTATCGCCCCCCAGGGATACTGAAGCTTTCTTT.

This clone came up a few times. Other DNA sequences in this sample translate to the same CDR3. CDR3 DNA: TGTGCCAGCAGCTCCACCTACGAGCAGTACTTC. Residues: CASSSTYEQYF. V and J are TRBV11-2 and TRBJ2-7; D is ambiguous. The CDR3 loop spans 11 amino acids. The ends were cut back, 4 bases at V and 2 bases at J, with 3 bases in the middle. Germline CDR1 SGHAT, CDR2 FQNNGV.

A few counts support this clone. The same CDR3 arises from other DNA sequences in this sample as well. The chain is built from TRBV30 and TRBJ1-5; weak D call: TRBD1 (5 bases). Trimming shortened V by 1 base and J by 2 bases, and 6 bases separated the two germline ends. This CDR3 contains 13 residues. Germline V gene lookup returns CDR1 GTSNPN and CDR2 SVGIG (reference sequence). The CDR3 reads CAWSAGGNQPQHF. Here the CDR3 DNA reads TGTGCCTGGAGTGCGGGGGGCAATCAGCCCCAGCATTTT.

This chain uses TRBV6-1 with TRBJ2-3; the D gene is possibly TRBD2 (6 bases). V lost 6 bases, J lost 1 base, and 14 bases lay in between. CDR3 length equals 15 residues. Germline V gene lookup returns CDR1 MNHNS and CDR2 SASEGT. This CDR3 reads CASSSGSLGTDTQYF. CDR3 DNA sequence: TGTGCCAGCAGCAGCGGGTCTTTGGGCACAGATACGCAGTATTTT.